This paragraph reports one T cell receptor beta chain. As yet, its antigen is unknown. Germline V lookup: CDR1 MNHEY, CDR2 SVGAGI. This CDR3 is built from 14 residues. The germline V and J ends were trimmed by 2 bases and 6 bases, with 12 bases remaining between them. The sample comes from a study of shared clonotypes between healthy human individuals. Overall study context: CD4 naive cells filled three plates per donor, CD4 memory three, CD8 naive two and CD8 memory one.

Study-wide findings and caveats: Relative to their counterparts shared across all four donors, non-shared clonotypes exhibited diminished generation probabilities.

It was at deep level that the assay was run. Per the authors' pipeline: Junction-only immunoSEQ sequences carried no quality scores, so filtering differed. Profiling relied on immunoSEQ multiplex PCR, and the TCRdb table lists in-frame clones only, not all of them. D and trimming were read from the DNA, whereas the V and J calls and clone size are those reported in that table. The table shows some 2.3 million clones, with just over 90% occurring only once. Material for sequencing was naive CD4+ T cells from PBMCs. Subset in this sample: CD45RA+ positively selected. The chain joins TRBV6-5 to TRBJ2-3, with D perhaps TRBD1 or TRBD2 (5 bases each). The source is a man between 18 and 29 years old in good health. Some clones in this sample may be carry-over from other donors' samples. In DNA, the CDR3 is TGTGCCAGCAGTTACGTATCGGGGCAGGATACGCAGTATTTT. Translation: CASSYVSGQDTQYF.